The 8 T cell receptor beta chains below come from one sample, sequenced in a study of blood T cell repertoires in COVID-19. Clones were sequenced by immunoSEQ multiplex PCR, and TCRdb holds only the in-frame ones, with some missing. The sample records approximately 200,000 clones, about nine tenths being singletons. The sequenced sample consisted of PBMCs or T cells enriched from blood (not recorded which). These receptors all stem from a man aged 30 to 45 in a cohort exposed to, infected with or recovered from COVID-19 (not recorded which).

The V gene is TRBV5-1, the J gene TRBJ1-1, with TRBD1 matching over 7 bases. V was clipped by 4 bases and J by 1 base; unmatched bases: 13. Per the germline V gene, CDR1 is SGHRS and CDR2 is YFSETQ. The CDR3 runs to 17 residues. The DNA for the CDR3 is TGCGCCAGCAGCCCCTACCGGACAGGTAATCCGAACACTGAAGCTTTCTTT. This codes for CASSPYRTGNPNTEAFF.

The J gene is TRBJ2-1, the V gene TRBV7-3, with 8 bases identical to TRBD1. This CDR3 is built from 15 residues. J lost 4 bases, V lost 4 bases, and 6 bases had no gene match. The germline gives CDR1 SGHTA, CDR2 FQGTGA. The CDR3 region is CASSSTGDGYNEQFF. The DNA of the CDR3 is TGTGCCAGCAGCTCGACAGGGGACGGGTACAATGAGCAGTTCTTC. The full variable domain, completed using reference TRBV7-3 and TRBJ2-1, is GAGVSQTPSNKVTEKGKYVELRCDPISGHTALYWYRQSLGQGPEFLIYFQGTGAADDSGLPNDRFFAVRPEGSVSTLKIQRTERGDSAVYLCASSSTGDGYNEQFFGPGTRLTVL.

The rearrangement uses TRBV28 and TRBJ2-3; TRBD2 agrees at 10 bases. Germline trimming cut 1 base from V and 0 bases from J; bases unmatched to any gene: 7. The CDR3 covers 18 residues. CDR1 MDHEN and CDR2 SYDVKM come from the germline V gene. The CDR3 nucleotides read TGTGCCAGCAGTTTATTAAGTACTAGCGGGACCAGCACAGATACGCAGTATTTT. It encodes CASSLLSTSGTSTDTQYF. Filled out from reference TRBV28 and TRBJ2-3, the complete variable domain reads DVKVTQSSRYLVKRTGEKVFLECVQDMDHENMFWYRQDPGLGLRLIYFSYDVKMKEKGDIPEGYSVSREKKERFSLILESASTNQTSMYLCASSLLSTSGTSTDTQYFGPGTRLTVL.

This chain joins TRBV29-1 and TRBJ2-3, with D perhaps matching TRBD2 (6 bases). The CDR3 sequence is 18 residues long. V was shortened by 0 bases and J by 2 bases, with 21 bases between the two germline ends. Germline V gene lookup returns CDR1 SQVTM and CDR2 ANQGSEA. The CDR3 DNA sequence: TGCAGCGTTGAAGATCTCCCTAAAACGTGGGAGGCCACAGATACGCAGTATTTT. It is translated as CSVEDLPKTWEATDTQYF.

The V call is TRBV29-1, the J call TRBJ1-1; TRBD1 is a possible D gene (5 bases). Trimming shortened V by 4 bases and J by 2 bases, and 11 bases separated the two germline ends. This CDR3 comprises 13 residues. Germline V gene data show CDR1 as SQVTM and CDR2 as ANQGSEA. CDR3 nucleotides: TGCAGCGTTGTGGGGCAGCCCAACACTGAAGCTTTCTTT. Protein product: CSVVGQPNTEAFF. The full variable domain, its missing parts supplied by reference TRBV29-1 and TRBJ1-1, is SAVISQKPSRDICQRGTSLTIQCQVDSQVTMMFWYRQQPGQSLTLIATANQGSEATYESGFVIDKFPISRPNLTFSTLTVSNMSPEDSSIYLCSVVGQPNTEAFFGQGTRLTVV.

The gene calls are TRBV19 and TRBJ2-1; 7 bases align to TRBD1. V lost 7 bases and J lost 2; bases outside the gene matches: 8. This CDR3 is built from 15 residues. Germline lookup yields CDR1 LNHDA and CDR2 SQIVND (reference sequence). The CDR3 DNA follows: TGTGCCAGTAATCTCGGGACAGCTGCCTACAATGAGCAGTTCTTC. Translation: CASNLGTAAYNEQFF.

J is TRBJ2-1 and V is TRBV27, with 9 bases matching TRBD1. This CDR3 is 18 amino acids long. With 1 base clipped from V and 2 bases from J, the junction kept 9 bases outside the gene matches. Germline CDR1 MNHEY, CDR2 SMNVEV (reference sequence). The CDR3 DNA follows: TGTGCCAGCAGTTTATTACCCCCGGGACAGGGAGCCTACAATGAGCAGTTCTTC. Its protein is CASSLLPPGQGAYNEQFF.

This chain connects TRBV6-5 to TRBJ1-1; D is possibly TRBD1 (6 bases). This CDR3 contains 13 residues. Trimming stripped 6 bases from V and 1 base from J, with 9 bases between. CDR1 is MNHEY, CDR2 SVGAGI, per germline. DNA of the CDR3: TGTGCCAGCAGGGGACACCCGAACACTGAAGCTTTCTTT. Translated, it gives CASRGHPNTEAFF.